Each of the 22 T cell receptor beta chains below was sequenced from the same sample in a study of cytomegalovirus exposure and HLA in healthy donors. TCRdb's table, derived via immunoSEQ multiplex PCR, lists solely in-frame clones and lacks some. The table has 190,000 or so clones, 65% to 85% seen once; the top ten hold approximately 3%. The sequenced sample was PBMCs. The receptor source for this set is a woman in her late teens or twenties in good health and CMV-seropositive.

V gene TRBV11-3 combines with J gene TRBJ1-4, with D maybe TRBD1 (5 bases). Germline assignment: CDR1 SGHNT and CDR2 YENEEA. The CDR3 loop spans 15 amino acids. Deletions cut 3 bases from V and 4 bases from J, with 12 bases between. The CDR3 bases are TGTGCCAGCAGCTTGGGAGGGGAAGATAATGAAAAACTGTTTTTT. This translates into CASSLGGEDNEKLFF.

The chain recombines TRBV6-1 with TRBJ2-5, with 7 bases that match TRBD1. Germline CDR1 MNHNS, CDR2 SASEGT. After removal of 4 bases from V and 13 bases from J, the junction contained 6 bases not matched to a gene. The length of the CDR3 is 11 residues. CDR3 DNA: TGTGCCAGCAGTGTCGCGACAGGGTGGTACTTC. Protein product: CASSVATGWYF.

This chain uses TRBV9 with TRBJ2-6; 12 bases map to TRBD1. The germline V gene encodes CDR1 SGDLS and CDR2 YYNGEE. There are 18 residues in the CDR3. Trimming at V came to 1 base and at J to 1 base, leaving 3 bases not matched to a gene. The CDR3 DNA reads as TGTGCCAGCAGCGTATGGGGACAGGGGGCTTCTGGGGCCAACGTCCTGACTTTC. Encoded protein: CASSVWGQGASGANVLTF. Based on the CDR3 plus reference TRBV9 and TRBJ2-6, the full variable domain is DSGVTQTPKHLITATGQRVTLRCSPRSGDLSVYWYQQSLDQGLQFLIQYYNGEERAKGNILERFSAQQFPDLHSELNLSSLELGDSALYFCASSVWGQGASGANVLTFGAGSRLTVL.

The chain is built from TRBV7-8 and TRBJ2-7; TRBD2 matches at 9 bases. The V gene's germline CDR1 is SGHVS and CDR2 FQNEAQ. V shed 1 base and J 5 bases; nucleotides not matched to a gene: 3. This CDR3 has 14 amino acids. DNA of the CDR3: TGTGCCAGCAGCTTAGGACTAGCGGTCCACGAGCAGTACTTC. Protein sequence: CASSLGLAVHEQYF.

A few counts support this clone. The rearrangement uses TRBV10-3 and TRBJ1-4; possible D gene TRBD1, 5 bases. CDR1 is ENHRY and CDR2 is SYGVKD in the germline V gene. V dropped 0 bases and J dropped 7 bases, with 9 bases sitting between them. This CDR3 is 14 amino acids long. The CDR3 loop is CAISESKQAEKLFF. The CDR3 DNA sequence: TGTGCCATCAGTGAGTCGAAACAGGCTGAAAAACTGTTTTTT.

The chain uses TRBV10-2 and TRBJ1-5; 7 nucleotides line up with TRBD1. The CDR3 is made up of 13 amino acids. Per the germline V gene, CDR1 is WSHSY and CDR2 is SAAADI. Trimming removed 7 bases from V and 4 bases from J; junction bases left unmatched: 4. This CDR3 reads CASMRGQNQPQHF. The CDR3 DNA reads TGCGCCAGCATGAGGGGACAGAATCAGCCCCAGCATTTT.

J is TRBJ1-2 and V is TRBV6-5, with 12 bases that match TRBD1. In germline, CDR1 is MNHEY, CDR2 SVGAGI. The CDR3 runs 15 residues. Germline trimming cut 5 bases from V and 6 bases from J; bases unmatched to any gene: 7. Here the CDR3 reads CASSLWDRGLDGYTF. CDR3 DNA: TGTGCCAGCAGTCTTTGGGACAGGGGGCTTGATGGCTACACCTTC.

The gene calls are TRBV12-5 and TRBJ2-5; 10 bases fit TRBD2. This CDR3 is 15 amino acids long. J gave up 5 bases and V 6 bases, and 9 bases lay outside the gene matches. Germline V lookup: CDR1 LGHNT, CDR2 FRNRAP. CDR3 sequence reads: CASGSGAGGPETQYF. The CDR3 DNA reads TGTGCTAGTGGCTCTGGAGCGGGGGGGCCCGAGACCCAGTACTTC.

The chain employs TRBV21-1 and TRBJ1-2. TRBV21-1 is a documented pseudogene. The CDR3 consists of 12 residues. The CDR3 region is CASGRDGDGYTF. The CDR3 DNA follows: TGTGCCAGCGGTCGAGACGGAGATGGCTACACCTTC.

The chain has TRBV7-8 and TRBJ1-2; perhaps TRBD1 as D (5 bases). Per the germline V gene, CDR1 is SGHVS and CDR2 is FQNEAQ. The CDR3 is 15 amino acids. Trimming took 3 bases from V and 7 from J, leaving 18 bases between them. CDR3 loop: CASSFGRGRGGGYTF. CDR3 DNA: TGTGCCAGCAGCTTCGGTCGCGGGCGCGGGGGTGGCTACACCTTC.

This chain connects TRBV5-1 to TRBJ1-2, with 8 bases lining up with TRBD1. Looked up from germline, CDR1 is SGHRS and CDR2 is YFSETQ. The CDR3 contains 15 residues. V was clipped by 3 bases and J by 6 bases; unmatched bases: 10. CDR3 loop: CASSSGQVRRDGYTF. The CDR3 nucleotides are TGCGCCAGCAGCTCGGGACAGGTTCGTCGGGATGGCTACACCTTC. The whole variable domain, filled in from reference TRBV5-1 and TRBJ1-2, reads KAGVTQTPRYLIKTRGQQVTLSCSPISGHRSVSWYQQTPGQGLQFLFEYFSETQRNKGNFPGRFSGRQFSNSRSEMNVSTLELGDSALYLCASSSGQVRRDGYTFGSGTRLTVV.

The chain is built from TRBV5-6 and TRBJ1-6; D is uncertain. Germline loops: CDR1 SGHDT, CDR2 YYEEEE. The CDR3 runs to 14 residues. Trimming stripped 0 bases from V and 7 bases from J, with 8 bases between. The chain's CDR3 is CASSLGAENSPLHF. The CDR3 region has the DNA TGTGCCAGCAGCTTGGGGGCAGAGAATTCACCCCTCCACTTT.

This clone was picked up one time. The chain has TRBV6-9 and TRBJ1-4; TRBD1 might be the D (5 bases). Trimming removed 2 bases from V and 6 bases from J, with 13 bases in between. Germline assignment: CDR1 MNHGY and CDR2 SVAAGI. The CDR3 contains 15 residues. Here the CDR3 reads CASSYHDSFYEKLFF. CDR3 nucleotides: TGTGCCAGCAGTTATCACGACAGCTTTTATGAAAAACTGTTTTTT.

This clone appeared a single time. The V and J genes are TRBV4-1 and TRBJ1-5; D gene unclear. Germline V CDR1 and CDR2: MGHRA, YSYEKL. The CDR3 has 17 amino acids. Trimming removed 0 bases from V and 0 bases from J, with 12 bases in between. Written as DNA, the CDR3 is TGCGCCAGCAGCCAAGATCCCCCCGGGTATAGCAATCAGCCCCAGCATTTT. It is translated as CASSQDPPGYSNQPQHF.

The CDR3 nucleotides read TGTGCCAGCGGGGGGGATACGCAGTATTTT. This sequence encodes CASGGDTQYF. V gene TRBV2 combines with J gene TRBJ2-3; D perhaps matches TRBD2 (6 bases). V shed 8 bases and J shed 6 bases, with 6 bases lying between them. The CDR3 has 10 residues. Germline values: CDR1 SNHLY, CDR2 FYNNEI.

The chain employs TRBV5-1 and TRBJ2-1; TRBD2 matches at 11 bases. Germline V gene sequence: CDR1 SGHRS, CDR2 YFSETQ. Germline trimming cut 4 bases from V and 8 bases from J; bases unmatched to any gene: 14. The CDR3 covers 17 residues. CDR3 bases: TGCGCCAGCAGCCCTTTAGCGGGGGGGGTGTTGGCGGATGAGCAGTTCTTC. Translated, it gives CASSPLAGGVLADEQFF.

The rearrangement uses TRBV18 and TRBJ1-1; 9 bases align to TRBD1. Germline V lookup: CDR1 KGHSH, CDR2 LQKENI. The CDR3 totals 14 residues. After removal of 3 bases from V and 6 bases from J, the junction contained 5 bases not matched to a gene. Written as DNA, the CDR3 is TGTGCCAGCTCACCCGGACAGGGGAGGGCTGAAGCTTTCTTT. Its translation is CASSPGQGRAEAFF. Together with reference TRBV18 and TRBJ1-1, the CDR3 gives the full variable domain: NAGVMQNPRHLVRRRGQEARLRCSPMKGHSHVYWYRQLPEEGLKFMVYLQKENIIDESGMPKERFSAEFPKEGPSILRIQQVVRGDSAAYFCASSPGQGRAEAFFGQGTRLTVV.

The chain carries TRBV27 and TRBJ2-7; 8 bases fit TRBD1. The trim removed 1 base at V and 6 bases at J, leaving 8 bases unmatched. Germline loops: CDR1 MNHEY, CDR2 SMNVEV (reference sequence). This CDR3 spans 15 amino acids. Here the CDR3 reads CASSLYTGTGGEQYF. The CDR3, as DNA: TGTGCCAGCAGTTTATACACCGGGACAGGAGGCGAGCAGTACTTC.

This rearrangement joins TRBV5-1 to TRBJ2-1; 8 positions match TRBD2. Trimming took 4 bases from V and 8 from J; bases not matched to a gene: 8. This CDR3 has 14 residues. Germline values: CDR1 SGHRS, CDR2 YFSETQ. CDR3 DNA sequence: TGCGCCAGCAGCGGGACTAGTAATCCCTATGAGCAGTTCTTC. Protein sequence: CASSGTSNPYEQFF. Together with reference TRBV5-1 and TRBJ2-1, the CDR3 gives the full variable domain: KAGVTQTPRYLIKTRGQQVTLSCSPISGHRSVSWYQQTPGQGLQFLFEYFSETQRNKGNFPGRFSGRQFSNSRSEMNVSTLELGDSALYLCASSGTSNPYEQFFGPGTRLTVL.

A single count supports this clone. V gene TRBV5-8 combines with J gene TRBJ1-2; TRBD1 matches at 9 bases. V lost 0 bases and J lost 7; bases outside the gene matches: 7. The CDR3 spans 15 residues. The germline V gene encodes CDR1 SGHTS and CDR2 YDEGEE. The CDR3 spells CASSLEGQGYLGYTF. DNA of the CDR3: TGTGCCAGCAGCTTGGAGGGACAGGGATATCTTGGCTACACCTTC. The full variable domain, rest sourced from reference TRBV5-8 and TRBJ1-2, is EAGVTQSPTHLIKTRGQQATLRCSPISGHTSVYWYQQALGLGLQFLLWYDEGEERNRGNFPPRFSGRQFPNYSSELNVNALELEDSALYLCASSLEGQGYLGYTFGSGTRLTVV.

The chain joins TRBV7-2 to TRBJ1-3; 8 bases line up with TRBD1. Germline CDR1 is SGHTA and CDR2 is FQGNSA. CDR3 length: 18 amino acids. Trimming took 2 bases from V and 9 from J; bases not matched to a gene: 18. The CDR3 coding sequence is TGTGCCAGCAGCTTATCTGGGTACAGGGGGTCTAATTCCCCCACCATATATTTT. Its protein product is CASSLSGYRGSNSPTIYF. The full variable domain, completed using reference TRBV7-2 and TRBJ1-3, is GAGVSQSPSNKVTEKGKDVELRCDPISGHTALYWYRQSLGQGLEFLIYFQGNSAPDKSGLPSDRFSAERTGGSVSTLTIQRTQQEDSAVYLCASSLSGYRGSNSPTIYFGEGSWLTVV.

The genes are TRBV9 and TRBJ1-2, with a tentative D call TRBD1 (5 bases). Germline V gene lookup returns CDR1 SGDLS and CDR2 YYNGEE. This CDR3 has 14 amino acids. V was pared by 0 bases and J by 5 bases, with 11 bases between. In nucleotides, the CDR3 is TGTGCCAGCAGCGTAGATCAGGGCCAATATGGCTACACCTTC. Translation: CASSVDQGQYGYTF.